One and the same sample provided the 5 T cell receptor beta chains below, sequenced in a study of cytomegalovirus exposure and HLA in healthy donors. PCR was performed using 60 Vbeta and 13 Jbeta primers. Only in-frame clones appear in the TCRdb table, and some are missing; sequencing was by immunoSEQ multiplex PCR. The data contain over 150,000 clones, 77% of them singletons. Sequencing was performed on PBMCs. The source is a young man in good health and CMV-seropositive.

The chain combines TRBV5-1 with TRBJ2-5; D remains ambiguous. The CDR3 length is 12 residues. Per germline, CDR1 SGHRS and CDR2 YFSETQ. Trimming took off 2 bases at V and 4 bases at J, with 6 bases between the two ends. The CDR3 region is CASSFSLETQYF. In DNA, the CDR3 is TGCGCCAGCAGCTTTTCTTTAGAGACCCAGTACTTC.

The J gene is TRBJ2-2, the V gene TRBV2, with D uncertain. The CDR3 has 14 residues. Per the germline V gene, CDR1 is SNHLY and CDR2 is FYNNEI. V was shortened by 2 bases and J by 1 base, with 5 bases between the two germline ends. CDR3 sequence: CASSESRNTGELFF. CDR3 coding DNA: TGTGCCAGCAGTGAAAGTAGGAACACCGGGGAGCTGTTTTTT. The full variable domain, in which reference TRBV2 and TRBJ2-2 provide the parts outside the CDR3, is EPEVTQTPSHQVTQMGQEVILRCVPISNHLYFYWYRQILGQKVEFLVSFYNNEISEKSEIFDDQFSVERPDGSNFTLKIRSTKLEDSAMYFCASSESRNTGELFFGEGSRLTVL.

The rearrangement links TRBV5-6 to TRBJ2-7, with D possibly TRBD1 on 5 matching bases. The CDR3 runs to 13 residues. The V and J ends lost 4 bases and 7 bases respectively, with 15 bases between them. From germline, CDR1 is SGHDT and CDR2 YYEEEE. The CDR3 reads CASSTRQGREQYF. The DNA of the CDR3 is TGTGCCAGCAGCACTCGCCAGGGTCGGGAGCAGTACTTC.

This clone was observed a few times. V and J are TRBV7-2 and TRBJ2-2; 7 positions match TRBD2. V was pared by 5 bases and J by 9 bases, with 12 bases of the junction left unmatched. This CDR3 has 15 amino acids. The germline CDR1 and CDR2 sequences are SGHTA and FQGNSA. CDR3 residues: CASSLDGGSPRELFF. CDR3 coding DNA: TGTGCCAGCAGCCTAGACGGGGGGAGCCCCCGGGAGCTGTTTTTT.

The V gene is TRBV2, the J gene TRBJ2-5; 11 nucleotides line up with TRBD2. V shed 2 bases and J 5 bases; nucleotides not matched to a gene: 4. Germline V gives CDR1 SNHLY, CDR2 FYNNEI. This CDR3 region has 15 residues. The CDR3 reads CASSETSGGPETQYF. The CDR3, as DNA: TGTGCCAGCAGTGAAACTAGCGGGGGACCGGAGACCCAGTACTTC.